The 22 T cell receptor beta chains below all came from one sample that was sequenced in a study of response to subunit inactivated influenza vaccine. In TCRdb, the RT-PCR reads were re-called with MiXCR into one record per CDR3 protein. The sample has about 830,000 distinct CDR3 sequences, under 20% seen once. Source: PBMCs from blood, taken about 5 days after vaccination. These receptor sequences come from a man aged 50-59 years who received an inactivated influenza vaccine.

V is TRBV12-3 or TRBV12-4 and J is TRBJ1-2; weak D call: TRBD1 (5 bases). This CDR3 has 13 amino acids. V lost 7 bases to trimming and J lost 9 bases, with 18 bases between them. CDR3 in amino acids: CASKIPGGGRYTF. CDR3 DNA sequence: TGTGCCAGCAAAATCCCCGGCGGGGGTCGCTACACCTTC.

This clonotype was picked up a small number of times. V and J are TRBV29-1 and TRBJ2-5; perhaps TRBD1 as D (6 bases). This CDR3 contains 12 residues. Trimming cost V 7 bases and J 9 bases, with 18 bases left between them. Germline assignment: CDR1 SQVTM and CDR2 ANQGSEA. The CDR3 sequence: CSALWDTVSQYF. The CDR3 DNA is TGCAGCGCCCTTTGGGACACCGTATCCCAGTACTTC.

The chain has TRBV10-3 and TRBJ2-5, with D hard to call. Germline CDR1 reads ENHRY; CDR2 reads SYGVKD. The germline V and J ends were trimmed by 7 bases and 5 bases, with 14 bases remaining between them. The CDR3 contains 13 residues. The CDR3 coding sequence is TGTGCCATCAACGACCTTCCAATGGAGACCCAGTACTTC. Its protein is CAINDLPMETQYF.

This chain uses TRBV28 with TRBJ2-7, with TRBD2 matching 8 bases. V shed 8 bases, J shed 2 bases, and the junction held 8 bases outside the gene matches. The V gene's germline CDR1 is MDHEN and CDR2 SYDVKM. This CDR3 spans 14 amino acids. This CDR3 is CASDNAGGAYEQYF. In DNA, the CDR3 is TGTGCCAGCGATAACGCGGGAGGCGCCTACGAGCAGTACTTC.

This clonotype was recorded at least ten times. The CDR3 spells CASSLDRGHEQYF. The CDR3 DNA is TGTGCCAGCAGCTTAGACAGGGGGCACGAGCAGTACTTC. This chain uses TRBV3-1 with TRBJ2-7, with 10 bases identical to TRBD1. The CDR3 is 13 amino acids. Looked up from germline, CDR1 is LGHDT and CDR2 is YNNKEL (reference sequence). The J segment lost 5 bases and the V segment lost 5 bases, leaving 3 bases of the junction unmatched.

This clonotype turned up a few times. V is TRBV5-1 and J is TRBJ1-1; tentative D call: TRBD1 (6 bases). Trimming took 4 bases from V and 0 from J, leaving 10 bases between them. This CDR3 region has 14 residues. Germline assignment: CDR1 SGHRS and CDR2 YFSETQ. The CDR3 here is CASSVTGLNTEAFF. CDR3 DNA: TGCGCCAGCAGCGTGACAGGTCTGAACACTGAAGCTTTCTTT.

The CDR3 DNA reads TGCGCCAGCAGCCCCTACGGGACAGGGGAAAGCACAGATACGCAGTATTTT. Its protein is CASSPYGTGESTDTQYF. This rearrangement joins TRBV5-1 to TRBJ2-3; 10 nucleotides agree with TRBD1. V shed 4 bases, J shed 0 bases, and the junction held 8 bases outside the gene matches. The CDR3 sequence is 17 residues long. Germline assignment: CDR1 SGHRS and CDR2 YFSETQ. The variable domain in full, completed from reference TRBV5-1 and TRBJ2-3, reads KAGVTQTPRYLIKTRGQQVTLSCSPISGHRSVSWYQQTPGQGLQFLFEYFSETQRNKGNFPGRFSGRQFSNSRSEMNVSTLELGDSALYLCASSPYGTGESTDTQYFGPGTRLTVL.

This clonotype showed up just a few times. This chain connects TRBV4-2 to TRBJ1-1; D gene ambiguous. The CDR3 contains 12 residues. V gave up 4 bases and J gave up 7 bases, with 10 bases separating them. Germline V lookup: CDR1 LGHNA, CDR2 YNFKEQ. The CDR3 loop is CASSPYLGEAFF. Written as DNA, the CDR3 is TGTGCCAGCAGCCCCTATTTAGGTGAAGCTTTCTTT.

This chain's CDR3 is CASSFLGGADNQPQHF. CDR3 coding DNA: TGTGCCAGCAGTTTTTTAGGGGGCGCAGACAATCAGCCCCAGCATTTT. The chain employs TRBV28 and TRBJ1-5; 7 bases are a match to TRBD1. J lost 3 bases, V lost 3 bases, and 8 bases had no gene match. The germline V gene has CDR1 MDHEN and CDR2 SYDVKM. CDR3 length: 16 amino acids.

This clonotype occurred many times. The chain combines TRBV7-3 with TRBJ2-1, with 10 positions matching TRBD2. V was pared by 5 bases and J by 4 bases, with 5 bases of the junction left unmatched. CDR1 and CDR2 from the germline V gene are SGHTA and FQGTGA. This CDR3 contains 15 residues. The CDR3 coding sequence is TGTGCCAGCAGCCCCCGGACTAGCGGATACAATGAGCAGTTCTTC. This sequence encodes CASSPRTSGYNEQFF. Complete variable domain (other parts from reference TRBV7-3 and TRBJ2-1): GAGVSQTPSNKVTEKGKYVELRCDPISGHTALYWYRQSLGQGPEFLIYFQGTGAADDSGLPNDRFFAVRPEGSVSTLKIQRTERGDSAVYLCASSPRTSGYNEQFFGPGTRLTVL.

The chain combines TRBV5-1 with TRBJ2-7; 9 bases match TRBD1. Per the germline V gene, CDR1 is SGHRS and CDR2 is YFSETQ. V shed 2 bases and J 6 bases; nucleotides not matched to a gene: 9. This CDR3 has 15 residues. CDR3 loop: CASSLVGTGLSEQYF. The CDR3 DNA is TGCGCCAGCAGCTTAGTAGGGACAGGGCTCTCCGAGCAGTACTTC.

The CDR3 spells CASSLAGQGLTDTQYF. Written as DNA, the CDR3 is TGCGCCAGCAGCTTGGCGGGACAGGGACTCACAGATACGCAGTATTTT. The chain uses TRBV5-1 and TRBJ2-3, with TRBD1 matching over 9 bases. Germline CDR1 is SGHRS and CDR2 is YFSETQ. This CDR3 has 16 residues. Germline trimming cut 0 bases from V and 2 bases from J; bases unmatched to any gene: 4.

In this sample, this clonotype turned up a few times. The gene calls are TRBV29-1 and TRBJ2-6; unclear D gene. This CDR3 is built from 13 residues. Germline CDR1 reads SQVTM; CDR2 reads ANQGSEA. V lost 7 bases and J 3 bases, leaving 10 bases between the germline ends. The CDR3 DNA reads TGCAGCGCCTTGGAGAATGGGGCCAACGTCCTGACTTTC. Amino acid sequence: CSALENGANVLTF.

The rearrangement joins TRBV7-7 to TRBJ2-3; TRBD1 aligns across 10 bases. Germline V gene lookup returns CDR1 SSHAT and CDR2 FNYEAQ (reference sequence). J was trimmed by 3 bases and V by 5 bases; bases with no gene match: 5. CDR3 length: 15 amino acids. CDR3 in amino acids: CASSRGTGETDTQYF. In nucleotides, the CDR3 is TGTGCCAGCAGCCGCGGGACAGGGGAAACAGATACGCAGTATTTT.

V gene TRBV20-1 combines with J gene TRBJ2-5; TRBD2 matches at 8 bases. The CDR3 runs 13 residues. V gave up 5 bases and J gave up 2 bases; unmatched junction bases: 4. Germline loops: CDR1 DFQATT, CDR2 SNEGSKA (reference sequence). This chain's CDR3 is CSALLAEQETQYF. For the CDR3, the DNA is TGCAGTGCTCTACTAGCGGAACAAGAGACCCAGTACTTC.

The sample holds many counts of this clonotype. The V call is TRBV12-3 or TRBV12-4, the J call TRBJ2-5, with a possible D match to TRBD2 (5 bases). This CDR3 contains 13 residues. The ends were cut back, 7 bases at V and 1 base at J, with 10 bases in the middle. The CDR3 nucleotides read TGTGCCAGCACAAGGACTTCCCAAGAGACCCAGTACTTC. This sequence encodes CASTRTSQETQYF.

The chain uses TRBV2 and TRBJ2-3, with 10 bases lining up with TRBD1. CDR1 SNHLY and CDR2 FYNNEI come from the germline V gene. CDR3 length equals 14 residues. With V trimmed by 7 bases and J by 3 bases, 4 bases remained unmatched. For the CDR3, the DNA is TGTGCCAGCACTAGGGACAGGGGAACAGATACGCAGTATTTT. Translating it yields CASTRDRGTDTQYF. The complete variable domain, with remaining parts taken from reference TRBV2 and TRBJ2-3, reads EPEVTQTPSHQVTQMGQEVILRCVPISNHLYFYWYRQILGQKVEFLVSFYNNEISEKSEIFDDQFSVERPDGSNFTLKIRSTKLEDSAMYFCASTRDRGTDTQYFGPGTRLTVL.

This clonotype showed up many times. V is TRBV20-1 and J is TRBJ2-7, with 7 bases fitting TRBD2. This CDR3 has 13 amino acids. Germline V CDR1 and CDR2: DFQATT, SNEGSKA (reference sequence). Trimming at V came to 6 bases and at J to 5 bases, leaving 10 bases not matched to a gene. The chain's CDR3 is CSALRTRLNEQYF. CDR3 nucleotides: TGCAGTGCACTTAGGACTAGACTGAACGAGCAGTACTTC.

This clonotype was counted a few times. The chain is built from TRBV7-8 and TRBJ1-1, with D uncertain. The V and J ends lost 0 bases and 11 bases respectively, with 13 bases between them. Germline V lookup: CDR1 SGHVS, CDR2 FQNEAQ. The length of the CDR3 is 13 residues. The CDR3 nucleotides read TGTGCCAGCAGCTTAGCGGCGGGAGGGCAGGCTTTCTTT. Translating it yields CASSLAAGGQAFF.

The genes are TRBV7-2 and TRBJ2-5; D uncertain. Trimming shortened V by 5 bases and J by 7 bases, and 11 bases separated the two germline ends. Looked up from germline, CDR1 is SGHTA and CDR2 is FQGNSA. This CDR3 has 12 amino acids. CDR3 in DNA: TGTGCCAGCAGCGAACCAGCTCGGACCCAGTACTTC. Amino acid sequence: CASSEPARTQYF.

V and J are TRBV5-1 and TRBJ1-1, with 9 positions matching TRBD1. Germline values: CDR1 SGHRS, CDR2 YFSETQ. This CDR3 contains 15 residues. Unmatched junction bases numbered 7, after V lost 4 bases and J lost 3 bases. In nucleotides, the CDR3 is TGCGCCAGCAGCCAGGGACAGGGACGGTACACTGAAGCTTTCTTT. This codes for CASSQGQGRYTEAFF.

The genes are TRBV7-9 and TRBJ2-5, with D maybe TRBD2 (5 bases). Trimming took off 6 bases at V and 5 bases at J, with 13 bases between the two ends. The CDR3 runs 13 residues. The germline gives CDR1 SEHNR, CDR2 FQNEAQ (reference sequence). The CDR3 nucleotides are TGTGCCAGCAGTCAATCGTGGGAGGAGACCCAGTACTTC. Residues: CASSQSWEETQYF.